The 31 T cell receptor beta chains below come from one sample, sequenced in a study of cytomegalovirus exposure and HLA in healthy donors. Vbeta (60) and Jbeta (13) primers were used in the PCR. Assay: immunoSEQ multiplex PCR; the TCRdb copy retains only in-frame clones and omits some. The sample contains 130,000 to 150,000 clones, about four fifths of which appear only once. Specimen: PBMCs. Receptors originate from a man in his forties in good health and CMV-seropositive.

This chain uses TRBV7-2 with TRBJ2-1; 8 bases line up with TRBD1. Per germline, CDR1 SGHTA and CDR2 FQGNSA. V was pared by 6 bases and J by 3 bases, with 10 bases of the junction left unmatched. The CDR3 length is 16 residues. The CDR3 region is CASRSRGQDYYNEQFF. CDR3 in DNA: TGTGCCAGCAGGTCAAGGGGACAGGACTACTACAATGAGCAGTTCTTC.

V and J are TRBV18 and TRBJ1-1, with D possibly matching TRBD1 (6 bases). Trimming took off 3 bases at V and 6 bases at J, with 17 bases between the two ends. Germline CDR1 KGHSH, CDR2 LQKENI. This CDR3 spans 15 amino acids. CDR3 DNA: TGTGCCAGCTCACCCTCAAACCCCGGGACATCTGAAGCTTTCTTT. As protein: CASSPSNPGTSEAFF.

The chain employs TRBV9 and TRBJ1-6, with D perhaps matching TRBD1 (6 bases). Germline V CDR1 and CDR2: SGDLS, YYNGEE. The V and J ends lost 0 bases and 7 bases respectively, with 11 bases between them. This CDR3 has 15 amino acids. The CDR3 DNA is TGTGCCAGCAGCGTAGGAGGTACAGGGAATTCACCCCTCCACTTT. Protein: CASSVGGTGNSPLHF.

Many counts were recorded for this clone. The chain has TRBV2 and TRBJ1-5, with TRBD1 matching 8 bases. V lost 2 bases and J lost 7; bases outside the gene matches: 7. CDR3 length: 15 residues. Germline values: CDR1 SNHLY, CDR2 FYNNEI. In DNA form, the CDR3 reads TGTGCCAGCAGTGAATGGGGGACAGGCAGGCAGCCCCAGCATTTT. This codes for CASSEWGTGRQPQHF. Full variable domain (outside the CDR3, taken from reference TRBV2 and TRBJ1-5): EPEVTQTPSHQVTQMGQEVILRCVPISNHLYFYWYRQILGQKVEFLVSFYNNEISEKSEIFDDQFSVERPDGSNFTLKIRSTKLEDSAMYFCASSEWGTGRQPQHFGDGTRLSIL.

Remarks on this clone: The sample contains more than one DNA sequence encoding this CDR3. DNA for the CDR3: TGTGCCAGCTCACCCGGGACAGGCTCCTACGAGCAGTACTTC. It translates to CASSPGTGSYEQYF. V usage is TRBV18 and J usage is TRBJ2-7; 8 bases are a match to TRBD1. This CDR3 is 14 amino acids long. After removal of 3 bases from V and 0 bases from J, the junction contained 1 base not matched to a gene. Looked up from germline, CDR1 is KGHSH and CDR2 is LQKENI.

This clone has just one count. Written as DNA, the CDR3 is TGCGCCAGCAGCGGGAGCCGAGGGATCTACAATGAGCAGTTCTTC. This codes for CASSGSRGIYNEQFF. The rearrangement links TRBV5-1 to TRBJ2-1; a weak D match, TRBD2 (5 bases). CDR3 length: 15 residues. CDR1 is SGHRS, CDR2 YFSETQ, per germline. Deletions cut 4 bases from V and 3 bases from J, with 14 bases between.

The V and J genes are TRBV10-3 and TRBJ1-1; possibly TRBD1 for D (5 bases). This CDR3 is 13 amino acids long. V lost 3 bases, J lost 0 bases, and 5 bases lay in between. CDR1 and CDR2 (germline): ENHRY, SYGVKD. The CDR3 loop is CAISDRVNTEAFF. CDR3 nucleotide sequence: TGTGCCATCAGTGACAGGGTGAACACTGAAGCTTTCTTT.

The V gene is TRBV6-5, the J gene TRBJ1-5; D perhaps matches TRBD1 (5 bases). Germline assignment: CDR1 MNHEY and CDR2 SVGAGI. This CDR3 contains 15 residues. V was shortened by 2 bases and J by 0 bases, with 8 bases between the two germline ends. The CDR3 region is CASSYRQYSNQPQHF. Here the CDR3 DNA reads TGTGCCAGCAGTTACCGACAGTATAGCAATCAGCCCCAGCATTTT.

The J gene is TRBJ1-2, the V gene TRBV30; D is perhaps TRBD1 (6 bases). Germline V gene data show CDR1 as GTSNPN and CDR2 as SVGIG (reference sequence). V dropped 2 bases and J dropped 8 bases, with 12 bases sitting between them. The CDR3 consists of 12 residues. Written as DNA, the CDR3 is TGTGCCTGGAGTAGACAGGCGAGAGGCTACACCTTC. It yields the protein CAWSRQARGYTF.

This clone was observed a few times. The chain is built from TRBV28 and TRBJ2-2, with unresolved D. This CDR3 is 16 amino acids long. The V gene's germline CDR1 is MDHEN and CDR2 SYDVKM. V shed 4 bases and J shed 4 bases, with 16 bases lying between them. The CDR3 reads CASSSLSLRVTGELFF. The CDR3 coding sequence is TGTGCCAGCAGTTCCCTTTCGTTGCGTGTCACCGGGGAGCTGTTTTTT.

This chain links TRBV2 with TRBJ1-4; D uncertain. The CDR3 contains 13 residues. Germline CDR1 is SNHLY and CDR2 is FYNNEI. Trimming took off 6 bases at V and 5 bases at J, with 10 bases between the two ends. The CDR3 nucleotides are TGTGCCAGCAGCGGGTCACCCAATGAAAAACTGTTTTTT. Protein: CASSGSPNEKLFF.

This chain joins TRBV7-9 and TRBJ2-1; D might be TRBD1 (6 bases). The V end lost 1 base, the J end lost 8 bases, and 9 bases lay between the germline ends. The CDR3 has 13 amino acids. CDR1 and CDR2 from the germline V gene are SEHNR and FQNEAQ (reference sequence). CDR3 residues: CASSLGTADEQFF. For the CDR3, the DNA is TGTGCCAGCAGCTTAGGGACAGCCGATGAGCAGTTCTTC.

J is TRBJ2-2 and V is TRBV5-1; TRBD1 matches 7 bases. The ends lost 4 bases at V and 2 bases at J; junction bases unmatched: 8. Germline V gene sequence: CDR1 SGHRS, CDR2 YFSETQ. This CDR3 contains 16 residues. The CDR3 region is CASSMGQPINTGELFF. The CDR3 coding sequence is TGCGCCAGCAGCATGGGACAGCCTATAAACACCGGGGAGCTGTTTTTT.

This clone was observed a single time. The V call is TRBV11-2, the J call TRBJ2-3; TRBD2 agrees at 11 bases. The junction had 13 bases not matched to a gene; V was cut back by 3 bases and J by 5 bases. The germline CDR1 and CDR2 sequences are SGHAT and FQNNGV. The CDR3 is 18 residues long. This CDR3 is CASSLAAILAGVIDTQYF. CDR3 nucleotides: TGTGCCAGCAGCTTGGCCGCCATACTAGCGGGAGTAATAGATACGCAGTATTTT.

The chain carries TRBV5-6 and TRBJ1-2; D might be TRBD1 (5 bases). The CDR3 runs 14 residues. Trimming removed 0 bases at V and 5 bases at J, with 11 bases between. Germline CDR1 is SGHDT and CDR2 is YYEEEE. The CDR3: CASSLESRVYGYTF. Written as DNA, the CDR3 is TGTGCCAGCAGCTTGGAGTCCAGGGTTTATGGCTACACCTTC.

This clone was observed a single time. The V and J genes are TRBV6-6 and TRBJ1-1; D not certain. The CDR3 runs 15 residues. Trimming shortened V by 8 bases and J by 0 bases, and 16 bases separated the two germline ends. Germline loops: CDR1 MNHNY, CDR2 SVGAGI (reference sequence). The CDR3 coding sequence is TGTGCCAGCCAAGATGCGGGCACTCTGAACACTGAAGCTTTCTTT. This gives the protein CASQDAGTLNTEAFF.

V gene TRBV30 combines with J gene TRBJ2-7, with D perhaps TRBD1 (8 bases). CDR1 and CDR2 from the germline V gene are GTSNPN and SVGIG (reference sequence). Trimming removed 1 base from V and 9 bases from J, with 22 bases in between. CDR3 length equals 15 residues. The DNA for the CDR3 is TGTGCCTGGAGTGGCTTACAGGGGGGAGGGATGGCGCAGTACTTC. It encodes CAWSGLQGGGMAQYF.

This clone is a singleton in its sample. CDR3: CASSLTEQGMGTEAFF. The CDR3 bases are TGTGCCAGCAGCTTAACGGAACAGGGGATGGGGACTGAAGCTTTCTTT. The chain has TRBV7-3 and TRBJ1-1; 7 bases fit TRBD1. CDR1 is SGHTA and CDR2 is FQGTGA in the germline V gene. V was clipped by 0 bases and J by 5 bases; unmatched bases: 9. CDR3 length: 16 residues.

J is TRBJ1-3 and V is TRBV5-1; D gene unclear. Trimming removed 4 bases from V and 8 bases from J, with 10 bases in between. The CDR3 loop spans 12 amino acids. The V gene's germline CDR1 is SGHRS and CDR2 YFSETQ. CDR3 region: CASSPPADTIYF. The CDR3 nucleotides read TGCGCCAGCAGCCCCCCGGCGGACACCATATATTTT.

V gene TRBV9 combines with J gene TRBJ2-5; TRBD2 might be the D (7 bases). Germline CDR1 and CDR2: SGDLS and YYNGEE. V lost 4 bases and J lost 1, with 14 bases in between. There are 15 residues in the CDR3. CDR3 DNA sequence: TGTGCCAGCAGCTCCCAAGGGGGGGCCCAAGAGACCCAGTACTTC. Its translation: CASSSQGGAQETQYF.

The chain employs TRBV2 and TRBJ2-1; 8 bases are a match to TRBD2. Germline V gene lookup returns CDR1 SNHLY and CDR2 FYNNEI. The V gene end was trimmed by 6 bases and the J gene end by 9 bases; junction bases not matched to a gene: 10. The CDR3 has 14 residues. Here the CDR3 DNA reads TGTGCCAGCAGCAGCGGGAGATCGGAGGGTGAGCAGTTCTTC. Translated: CASSSGRSEGEQFF.

This chain links TRBV4-1 with TRBJ2-2; TRBD2 might be the D (6 bases). This CDR3 has 19 amino acids. V lost 4 bases and J 3 bases, leaving 24 bases between the germline ends. Germline V gives CDR1 MGHRA, CDR2 YSYEKL. In DNA form, the CDR3 reads TGCGCCAGCAGCCCGCCCTCCGAAAAACTAGCACTCGACACCGGGGAGCTGTTTTTT. This sequence encodes CASSPPSEKLALDTGELFF.

Worth noting for this clone: This sample also contains other DNA sequences that code for the same CDR3. The chain has TRBV5-1 and TRBJ2-1, with 8 bases that match TRBD1. Germline V gene data show CDR1 as SGHRS and CDR2 as YFSETQ. CDR3 length equals 15 residues. With V trimmed by 4 bases and J by 0 bases, 3 bases remained unmatched. CDR3 residues: CASSPGQGSYNEQFF. The DNA of the CDR3 is TGCGCCAGCAGCCCAGGACAGGGCTCCTACAATGAGCAGTTCTTC. Looking up the rest from reference TRBV5-1 and TRBJ2-1 gives the full variable domain: KAGVTQTPRYLIKTRGQQVTLSCSPISGHRSVSWYQQTPGQGLQFLFEYFSETQRNKGNFPGRFSGRQFSNSRSEMNVSTLELGDSALYLCASSPGQGSYNEQFFGPGTRLTVL.

The chain has TRBV28 and TRBJ1-3; 10 nucleotides match TRBD1. This CDR3 is 18 amino acids long. V gave up 6 bases and J gave up 4 bases; unmatched junction bases: 15. Germline V lookup: CDR1 MDHEN, CDR2 SYDVKM. The CDR3 DNA follows: TGTGCCAGCAGGGACAGGGGGGTACCTTTACGGGGGGGAAACACCATATATTTT. Translating it yields CASRDRGVPLRGGNTIYF.

This chain uses TRBV13 with TRBJ1-4; 7 nucleotides align to TRBD1. CDR3 length: 17 residues. CDR1 and CDR2 (germline): PRHDT, FYEKMQ (reference sequence). V was clipped by 4 bases and J by 7 bases; unmatched bases: 15. The CDR3 DNA sequence: TGTGCCAGCAGCTCTACAGGGGACCCAGACCTTCGTGAAAAACTGTTTTTT. As protein: CASSSTGDPDLREKLFF.

This chain connects TRBV7-2 to TRBJ2-5, with a tentative D call TRBD2 (6 bases). The CDR3 covers 16 residues. Germline V CDR1 and CDR2: SGHTA, FQGNSA. The germline V and J ends were trimmed by 2 bases and 3 bases, with 16 bases remaining between them. Here the CDR3 DNA reads TGTGCCAGCAGCTTATTGGGGGGAAACCTCGAAGAGACCCAGTACTTC. It translates to CASSLLGGNLEETQYF. Full variable domain (missing parts from reference TRBV7-2 and TRBJ2-5): GAGVSQSPSNKVTEKGKDVELRCDPISGHTALYWYRQSLGQGLEFLIYFQGNSAPDKSGLPSDRFSAERTGGSVSTLTIQRTQQEDSAVYLCASSLLGGNLEETQYFGPGTRLLVL.

The rearrangement uses TRBV27 and TRBJ1-4, with 7 bases that match TRBD1. Germline CDR1 reads MNHEY; CDR2 reads SMNVEV (reference sequence). The CDR3 loop spans 14 amino acids. V trimming: 3 bases; J trimming: 6 bases; junction bases outside the gene matches: 4. The CDR3 protein is CASSLTGRYEKLFF. As DNA, the CDR3 is TGTGCCAGCAGTTTGACAGGGCGGTATGAAAAACTGTTTTTT.

The rearrangement links TRBV19 to TRBJ1-5; a possible D gene is TRBD1 (5 bases). The ends were cut back, 7 bases at V and 6 bases at J, with 13 bases in the middle. Germline CDR1 LNHDA, CDR2 SQIVND (reference sequence). The CDR3 has 13 amino acids. The CDR3 DNA reads TGTGCCAGTAATATCGGGGGGGGTCAGCCCCAGCATTTT. It translates to CASNIGGGQPQHF.

This chain uses TRBV11-1 with TRBJ2-7, with 7 bases lining up with TRBD2. Trimming took 4 bases from V and 6 from J; bases not matched to a gene: 0. The CDR3 length is 11 residues. Germline V lookup: CDR1 SGHAT, CDR2 FQDESV (reference sequence). This CDR3 reads CASSSGGEQYF. The CDR3 nucleotides are TGTGCCAGCAGCTCGGGGGGCGAGCAGTACTTC.

V gene TRBV6-6 combines with J gene TRBJ2-2; no firm D call. The CDR3 contains 11 residues. Germline values: CDR1 MNHNY, CDR2 SVGAGI (reference sequence). V was clipped by 8 bases and J by 6 bases, with 7 bases between them. CDR3 loop: CASSPPGELFF. The CDR3 DNA follows: TGTGCCAGCTCCCCTCCCGGGGAGCTGTTTTTT.

The chain recombines TRBV6-1 with TRBJ2-7, with a weak D call TRBD2 (5 bases). This CDR3 is built from 15 residues. V was cut by 1 base and J by 0 bases, with 10 bases left in between. CDR1 MNHNS and CDR2 SASEGT come from the germline V gene. DNA of the CDR3: TGTGCCAGCAGTGAAGTGGCTAGCAGCTCCTACGAGCAGTACTTC. This codes for CASSEVASSSYEQYF.